This record looks at one T cell receptor beta chain sequence and its context. This clone was counted a few times. It has no known antigen specificity. Nothing much larger sits one base from this clone, and base qualities are not available. TCRbeta CDR3 regions were amplified from genomic DNA using the immunoSEQ Assay, a bias-controlled multiplex PCR. The published analysis was carried out like this. Within the assay, amplification of reference gene primers was used to estimate how many nucleated cells each sample contained. Sequence reads were collapsed and filtered to measure the absolute abundance of every unique TCRbeta CDR3 rearrangement. For each sample, productive Simpson clonality was calculated by taking the square root of Simpson's diversity index across productive rearrangements. TCRdb provides this immuneACCESS table in a form limited to in-frame rearrangements. Some clones are lacking; in checked studies, under half of them reflect an unresolved V gene, and why the rest are absent is not known. That table is the source of V, J and clone size, and D and trimming were worked out from the DNA. Counted in this sample were approximately 49,000 clones; roughly 90% of them appeared once. The ten largest clones take up over 2.5% of the sample.

The junction shows trimming of 7 bases on V and 2 bases on J, plus 21 bases between the germline ends. As encoded in the germline V gene, CDR1 is WSHSY while CDR2 is SAAADI. Inclusive of the bounding cysteine and phenylalanine, the CDR3 is 18 residues long. Just CDR3 DNA is preserved here, 54 bases in frame from base 1. The collaborating institutions used their own protocols to collect whole blood in K2EDTA tubes. For TCRbeta analysis, collaborators shipped samples in one of three forms: frozen whole blood, isolated PBMCs, or DNA extracted from either of those sample types. This entry belongs to a study of blood T cell repertoires in COVID-19 (dated by TCRdb to about 2020). In the study overall: Collaborator samples came from the United States, Italy and Spain and covered acute and convalescent phases of COVID-19. The prospective study material was composed of cDNA or gDNA derived from T cells, B-cell-depleted T cells, or PBMCs. The dataset comprised deeply sampled blood TCRbeta repertoires from subjects exposed to, actively infected with, or recovered from COVID-19. A freely available public database, intended as a resource for researchers studying the immune response to SARS-CoV-2, is where the repertoires were released. The samples were drawn from the first 160 participants of the ongoing ImmuneRACE study and from roughly 1,300 subjects provided by 6 global collaborators. Nearly every sample came with metadata listing a de-identified subject ID, COVID-19 status, age in years and sex. Where available, HLA class I and class II types were obtained from metadata supplied by the sample provider rather than from assay-based typing. The research as a whole found: The quantity of clinical and demographic metadata differed by source and by participant and was supplied without curation.

Sequencing used peripheral blood. The receptor was derived from a man aged 45-65 years with active COVID-19. The V and J genes are TRBV10-2 and TRBJ2-6; the D region possibly corresponds to TRBD2 (6 bases align). The nucleotide sequence is given as TGCGCCAGCAAGGACTGGGGGGAGGTGGAAGCTGGGGCCAACGTCCTGACTTTC. This is translated as CASKDWGEVEAGANVLTF.